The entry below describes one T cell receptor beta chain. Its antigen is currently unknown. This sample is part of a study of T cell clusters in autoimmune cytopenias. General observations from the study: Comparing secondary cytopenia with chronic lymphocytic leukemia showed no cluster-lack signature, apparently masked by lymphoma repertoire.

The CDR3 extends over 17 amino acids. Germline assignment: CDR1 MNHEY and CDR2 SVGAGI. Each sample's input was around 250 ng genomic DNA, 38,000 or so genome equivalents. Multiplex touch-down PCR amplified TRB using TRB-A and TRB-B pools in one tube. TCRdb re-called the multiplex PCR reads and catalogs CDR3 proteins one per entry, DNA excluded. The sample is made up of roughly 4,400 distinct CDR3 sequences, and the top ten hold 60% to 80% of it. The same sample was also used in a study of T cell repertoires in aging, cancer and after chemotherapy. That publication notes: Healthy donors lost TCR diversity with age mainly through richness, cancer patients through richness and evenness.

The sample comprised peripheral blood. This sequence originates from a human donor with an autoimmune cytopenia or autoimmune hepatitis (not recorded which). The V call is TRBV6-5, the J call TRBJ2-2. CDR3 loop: CASSYQHWVANTGELFF.